This TCR beta chain was sequenced during a study of cytomegalovirus exposure and HLA in healthy donors (dated by TCRdb to the late 2010s). With respect to the entire study: In an earlier analysis of roughly 590 of the donors, about 270 Gb of sequence data and approximately 120 million unique TCR beta sequences from roughly 190 million T cells were reported. In a later genetic analysis, genome-wide SNP genotypes for 398 of the 666 donors were used, and that subset was treated as a discovery cohort. The number of donors typed differed by locus, with 629-630 for A, B, C, DRB1 and DQB1, around 500 for DQA1, about 610 for DPA1, and under 490 for DPB1. The study used immunosequencing to profile the T cell repertoires of about 670 subjects and linked those repertoires to cytomegalovirus serostatus. Rather than drawing on any new phenotypic data, the later analysis identified candidate immune exposures from TCR beta sequences and the way those sequences occurred across donors. The study was designed to test whether signatures of past pathogen exposure could be identified by cataloging public T cell receptors. HLA typing covered class I and class II loci at four-digit resolution. A later analysis re-analyzed previously published TCR beta repertoires from approximately 670 donors and added high-resolution HLA genotyping to study TCR occurrence patterns. Among around 400 genotyped donors of the cohort, an average of around 250,000 unique TCR beta nucleotide sequences was sequenced per donor, of which about 18% were non-productive. Approximately 310 gigabases of sequencing data and approximately 85 million unique TCR sequences were included in an early release covering around 650 HLA-typed donors. An earlier analysis of more than 450 of the donors used high-throughput TCR beta sequencing to judge whether each TCR beta V gene segment behaved as functional or pseudogenic. High-throughput TCR immunosequencing, statistical association of individual TCRs with disease status, and machine learning were combined to predict cytomegalovirus infection status. Because of strong linkage in the cohort, five DR-DQ haplotypes were treated as single units for association and clustering. Alongside the repertoire data, information on donor age, sex, ethnicity and CMV serostatus was compiled. Of the roughly 400 genotyped donors, 81% fell in the genetic ancestry cluster associated with self-reported Caucasian donors. Every discovery cohort repertoire had been produced on one sequencing platform. Besides the first cohort of approximately 710 subjects, a separate validation cohort made up of over 95 different subjects was used. General findings and caveats noted by the study authors: In an earlier analysis of approximately 600 of the donors, most TCR beta V segments were observed in productive rearrangements about 90% or about 30% of the time, broadly matching IMGT annotations. While some public TCRs were present in many individuals, most TCR sequences turned up only very rarely across donors. A total of about 180 TCR beta chains were listed by the study as associated with cytomegalovirus. Compared with equally common non-associated chains, HLA-associated TCR beta chains in a later analysis were more clonally expanded and had lower generation probabilities. Because counts were too low, some 17 rarely observed V segments, including chromosome 9 orphons, were excluded from the earlier analysis of a few hundred of the donors. Roughly uniform sequencing depth across donors was assumed in presence/absence analyses, although this assumption may not hold. Immune exposure information for the cohort was limited to CMV serostatus. In both the original and validation cohorts, the classifier was reported to diagnose cytomegalovirus status with high specificity and sensitivity. A later analysis found that most CMV-associated TCR beta chains appeared HLA-restricted, with HLA associations seemingly driven largely by CMV exposure. Assigning TCR associations to individual alleles was difficult when HLA alleles, especially DR and DQ, strongly co-occurred. The cohort was sequenced for TCR beta chains only, and without alpha or paired-chain data the features that could be detected were limited. Specific HLA alleles were associated with 15,000 to 20,000 TCR beta sequences at a false discovery rate of 0.05 in a later analysis. According to a later analysis, TCR association rates differed among HLA loci, with DRB1 alleles showing the most associated TCRs and HLA-C alleles showing the fewest. The authors suggested that the approach could potentially be extended to other disease states and immunological phenotypes. Linkage disequilibrium might explain the correlated functional status among segregating V segments, but an unknown experimental factor could not be ruled out. An association between a missense DCLRE1C variant and V-gene and J-gene trimming of TCR beta chains was found in a later genetic analysis and replicated in an independent cohort. According to a later genetic analysis, donors in an Asian-associated ancestry cluster had fewer N-insertions in productive TCRs than the roughly 700-donor mean. A group of highly shared sequence variants was considered likely to be a technical artifact of the sequencing pipeline. Because HLA typing was unavailable for some donors at each locus, only the typed subset was used in association tests. In a later analysis, several top co-occurrence clusters were reported to appear linked to parvovirus B19, influenza, CMV and Epstein-Barr virus. In vitro tests confirmed that a few of the cytomegalovirus-associated TCR beta chains recognize cytomegalovirus antigens. Some IMGT-functional V segments, including TRBV6-2 and TRBV6-3, could not be told apart with the 87-base-pair reads, so those segments were excluded. A further reported finding was that TCR beta sequences accurately predicted the HLA-A and HLA-B alleles for most subjects in the first cohort.

Libraries were made using the immunoSEQ multiplex PCR assay. A mixture of 60 forward primers for TCR Vbeta segments and 13 reverse primers for TCR Jbeta segments was used in the multiplex PCR. The CDR3 region of rearranged TCR beta genes was amplified from genomic DNA by a multiplex PCR assay. Amplified TCR beta libraries were sequenced as 87-base-pair reads on the Illumina HiSeq System. The published analysis was carried out like this. Across the roughly 640 repertoires, a later analysis counted some 80 million unique TCR beta chains, approximately 12 million of which were shared by at least two donors. Raw reads were error-corrected and collapsed into unique sequences by a nearest-neighbor algorithm in which closely related sequences were merged to remove PCR and sequencing errors. To assign V, D and J gene segments, CDR3 sequences were aligned to IMGT reference sequences. For a sequence to be retained, a match of at least six nucleotides to both a V gene segment and a J gene segment was required. Rearrangements were classified as productive when the CDR3 lacked stop codons and remained in frame with V and J, and all other rearrangements were classified as non-productive. Following IMGT convention, CDR3 was defined as the stretch from the second conserved V-encoded cysteine to the conserved J-encoded phenylalanine. Sequences without an unambiguous match to a single V gene segment were excluded from the earlier analysis of about 600 of the donors. In an earlier analysis of several hundred of the donors, a V segment was called functional when productive rearrangements were above 56.7%, and segregating when the standard deviation between donors exceeded 5%. A statistical classification framework was developed to diagnose cytomegalovirus status using the catalog of TCR beta chain sequences. A later analysis assigned V and J genes by comparing TCR nucleotide sequences with IMGT/GENE-DB human TR gene sequences. Using the TCRdist pipeline, a later analysis assigned CDR3 sequences along with most-parsimonious VDJ recombination scenarios. In a later analysis, each TCR beta chain was defined by its CDR3 amino acid sequence together with its V-gene family, and reads without a unique V-gene family were excluded. A later analysis removed 550 to 650 highly shared, low-generation-probability nucleotide sequences to deal with suspected cross-contamination and a sequencing artifact. For each public chain, a later analysis derived a clonal expansion index from normalized ranks of inferred template counts within each repertoire. A later analysis computed generation probabilities with a VDJ recombination model fitted to out-of-frame rearrangements, and checked the results against IGoR. In a later analysis, TCR-TCR, TCR-HLA and TCR-CMV co-occurrence was scored with hypergeometric tests, and a repertoire-size bias correction was applied to TCR pairs. In a later analysis, false discovery rates were estimated by permuting HLA or CMV assignments 20 times. In a later analysis, co-occurring TCRs were grouped using DBSCAN, with TCRdist sequence similarity added in when clustering inside HLA-allele-positive subsets. Repertoires with fewer than 30,000 or more than 120,000 public chains, plus five repertoires with anomalous nucleotide sharing, were excluded from co-occurrence clustering. This immuneACCESS table, as held by TCRdb, lists in-frame sequences with V and J called but not all clones. Of the missing ones, under half trace to an unresolved V gene in checked studies; the others have no known cause. From that table come the V and J calls and clone size; the DNA was used to work out D and trimming. The sample data list some 190,000 clones, and about four fifths of these were observed just once. The ten biggest clones cover roughly 1.4% of the sample.

The cohort was made up of under 800 healthy bone marrow donors. Cohort members were all nominally healthy when sampled, although unrecorded immune exposures were likely present. The donor was CMV seronegative and belonged to the group of 350 to 400 seronegative cohort members. Each donor provided a peripheral blood sample, and peripheral blood mononuclear cells were used for TCR beta sequencing. Genomic DNA was extracted from the blood cell samples with the Qiagen DNeasy Blood Extraction Kit. About this clone: What antigen it recognizes has not been identified. Base qualities are missing; no much larger clone stands one base away.

The CDR3 runs 14 residues from the cysteine to the phenylalanine. Just CDR3 DNA is preserved here, 42 bases in frame from base 1. The sample was PBMCs. The sequence came from a man aged 35 to 55 in good health and CMV-seronegative. The rearrangement combines TRBV21-1 with TRBJ1-2; the D call in the table, TRBD1, was not verified against the DNA. TRBV21-1 is an annotated pseudogene. The CDR3 protein: CASSKGPDRGGYTF. The bases are TGTGCCAGCAGCAAGGGCCCCGACAGGGGCGGCTACACCTTC.